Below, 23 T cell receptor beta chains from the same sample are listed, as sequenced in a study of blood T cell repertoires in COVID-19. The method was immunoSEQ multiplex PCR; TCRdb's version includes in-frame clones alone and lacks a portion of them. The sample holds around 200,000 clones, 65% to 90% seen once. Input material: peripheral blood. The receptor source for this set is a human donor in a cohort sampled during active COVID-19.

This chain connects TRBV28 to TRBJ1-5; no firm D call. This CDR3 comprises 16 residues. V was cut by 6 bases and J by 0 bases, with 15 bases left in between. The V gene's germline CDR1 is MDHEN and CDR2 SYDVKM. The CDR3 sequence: CASSSFQDYSNQPQHF. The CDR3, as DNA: TGTGCCAGCAGCAGTTTTCAGGACTATAGCAATCAGCCCCAGCATTTT.

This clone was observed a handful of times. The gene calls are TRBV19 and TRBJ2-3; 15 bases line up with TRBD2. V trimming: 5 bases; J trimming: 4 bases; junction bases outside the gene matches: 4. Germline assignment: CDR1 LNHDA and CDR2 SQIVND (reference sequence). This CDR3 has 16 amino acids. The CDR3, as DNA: TGTGCCAGTAGTCCCGGACTAGCGGGAGGGCCAGATACGCAGTATTTT. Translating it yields CASSPGLAGGPDTQYF.

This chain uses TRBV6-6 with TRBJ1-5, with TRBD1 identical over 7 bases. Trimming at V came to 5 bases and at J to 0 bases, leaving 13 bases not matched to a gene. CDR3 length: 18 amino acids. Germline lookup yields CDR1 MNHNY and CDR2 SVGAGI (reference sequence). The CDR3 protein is CASSPETGTAYSNQPQHF. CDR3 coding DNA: TGTGCCAGCAGTCCCGAGACTGGGACAGCTTATAGCAATCAGCCCCAGCATTTT.

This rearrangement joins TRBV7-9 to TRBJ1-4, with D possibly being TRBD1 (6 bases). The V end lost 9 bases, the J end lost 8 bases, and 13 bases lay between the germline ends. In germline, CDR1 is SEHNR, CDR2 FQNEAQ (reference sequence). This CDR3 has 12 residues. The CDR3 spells CASGGPREKLFF. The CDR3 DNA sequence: TGTGCCAGTGGGGGCCCTAGAGAAAAACTGTTTTTT.

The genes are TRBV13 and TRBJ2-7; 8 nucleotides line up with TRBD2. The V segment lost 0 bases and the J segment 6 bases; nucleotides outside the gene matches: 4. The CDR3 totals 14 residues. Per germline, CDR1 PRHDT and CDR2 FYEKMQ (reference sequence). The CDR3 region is CASSLGSAGGEQYF. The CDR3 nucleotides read TGTGCCAGCAGCTTAGGTTCGGCGGGAGGCGAGCAGTACTTC.

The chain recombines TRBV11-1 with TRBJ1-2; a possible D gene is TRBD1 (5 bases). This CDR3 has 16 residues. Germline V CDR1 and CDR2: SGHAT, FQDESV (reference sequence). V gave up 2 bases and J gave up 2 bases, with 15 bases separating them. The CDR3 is CASSLNFRDSNYGYTF. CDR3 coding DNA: TGTGCCAGCAGCTTAAATTTCCGCGACAGCAACTATGGCTACACCTTC.

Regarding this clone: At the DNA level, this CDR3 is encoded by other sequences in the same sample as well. The CDR3: CAWCQDYTEAFF. CDR3 nucleotide sequence: TGTGCCTGGTGTCAGGACTACACTGAAGCTTTCTTT. The chain employs TRBV30 and TRBJ1-1; no definite D call. Trimming stripped 5 bases from V and 3 bases from J, with 10 bases between. The CDR3 totals 12 residues. Germline V CDR1 and CDR2: GTSNPN, SVGIG (reference sequence).

CDR3 in amino acids: CASSLAPSGASYEQYF. CDR3 coding DNA: TGCGCCAGCAGCTTGGCCCCTAGCGGGGCCTCCTACGAGCAGTACTTC. The chain employs TRBV5-1 and TRBJ2-7; TRBD2 agrees at 9 bases. Germline lookup yields CDR1 SGHRS and CDR2 YFSETQ. CDR3 size: 16 residues. V trimming: 0 bases; J trimming: 0 bases; junction bases outside the gene matches: 4.

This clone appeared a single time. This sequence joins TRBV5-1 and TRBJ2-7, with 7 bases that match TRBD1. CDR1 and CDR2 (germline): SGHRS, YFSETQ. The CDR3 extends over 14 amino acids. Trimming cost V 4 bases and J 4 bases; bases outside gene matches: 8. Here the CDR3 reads CASSPSGQKYEQYF. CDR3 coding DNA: TGCGCCAGCAGCCCTTCGGGACAGAAATACGAGCAGTACTTC.

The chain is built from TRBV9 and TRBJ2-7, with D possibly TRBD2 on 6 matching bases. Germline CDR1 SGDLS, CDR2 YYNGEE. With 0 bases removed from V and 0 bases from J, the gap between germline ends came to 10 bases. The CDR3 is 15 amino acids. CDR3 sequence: CASSVGRDPSYEQYF. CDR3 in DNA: TGTGCCAGCAGCGTAGGGAGGGACCCCTCCTACGAGCAGTACTTC.

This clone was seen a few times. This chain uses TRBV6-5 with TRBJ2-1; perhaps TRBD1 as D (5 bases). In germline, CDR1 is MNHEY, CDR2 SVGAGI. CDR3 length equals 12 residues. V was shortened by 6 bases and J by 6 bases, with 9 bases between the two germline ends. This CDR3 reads CASRWGVNEQFF. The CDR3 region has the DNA TGTGCCAGCAGATGGGGCGTCAATGAGCAGTTCTTC.

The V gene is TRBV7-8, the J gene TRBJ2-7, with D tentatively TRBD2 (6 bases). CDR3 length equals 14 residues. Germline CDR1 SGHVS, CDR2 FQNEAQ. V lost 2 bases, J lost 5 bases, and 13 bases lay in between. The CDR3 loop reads CASSLRGRSHEQYF. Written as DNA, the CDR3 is TGTGCCAGCAGCTTAAGAGGGAGGTCCCACGAGCAGTACTTC.

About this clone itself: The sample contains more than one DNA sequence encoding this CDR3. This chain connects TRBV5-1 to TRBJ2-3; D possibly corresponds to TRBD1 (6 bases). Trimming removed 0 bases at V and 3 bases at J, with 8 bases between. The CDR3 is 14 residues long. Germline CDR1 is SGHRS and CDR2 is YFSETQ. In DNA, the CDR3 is TGCGCCAGCAGCTTGGACAGGGTGACAGATACGCAGTATTTT. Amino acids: CASSLDRVTDTQYF.

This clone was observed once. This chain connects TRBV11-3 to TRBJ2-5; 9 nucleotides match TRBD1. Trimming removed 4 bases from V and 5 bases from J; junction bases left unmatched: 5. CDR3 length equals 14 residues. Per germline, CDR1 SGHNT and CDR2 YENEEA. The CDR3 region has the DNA TGTGCCAGCAGCTCACACAGGGGGCAGGAGACCCAGTACTTC. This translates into CASSSHRGQETQYF.

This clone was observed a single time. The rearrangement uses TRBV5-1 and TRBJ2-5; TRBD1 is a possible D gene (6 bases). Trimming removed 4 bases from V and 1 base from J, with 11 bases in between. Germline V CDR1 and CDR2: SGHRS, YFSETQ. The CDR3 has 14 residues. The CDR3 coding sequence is TGCGCCAGCAGCCATGGACAGTCCCAAGAGACCCAGTACTTC. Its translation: CASSHGQSQETQYF.

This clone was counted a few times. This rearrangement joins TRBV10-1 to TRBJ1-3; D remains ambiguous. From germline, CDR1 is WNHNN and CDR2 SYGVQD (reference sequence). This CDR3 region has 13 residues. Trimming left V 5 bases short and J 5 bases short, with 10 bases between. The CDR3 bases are TGCGCCAGCAGTCGGACTCCCAGAAACACCATATATTTT. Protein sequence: CASSRTPRNTIYF.

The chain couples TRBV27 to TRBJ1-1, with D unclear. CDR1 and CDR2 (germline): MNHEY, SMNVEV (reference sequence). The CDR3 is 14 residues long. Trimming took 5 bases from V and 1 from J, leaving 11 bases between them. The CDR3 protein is CASSLTRQNTEAFF. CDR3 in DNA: TGTGCCAGCAGTCTCACTAGGCAGAACACTGAAGCTTTCTTT.

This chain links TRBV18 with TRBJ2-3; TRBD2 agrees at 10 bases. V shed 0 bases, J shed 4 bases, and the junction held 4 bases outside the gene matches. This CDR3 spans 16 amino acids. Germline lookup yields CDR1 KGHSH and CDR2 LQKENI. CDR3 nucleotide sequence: TGTGCCAGCTCACCACCGCTAGCGGGAGTCCCAGATACGCAGTATTTT. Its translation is CASSPPLAGVPDTQYF.

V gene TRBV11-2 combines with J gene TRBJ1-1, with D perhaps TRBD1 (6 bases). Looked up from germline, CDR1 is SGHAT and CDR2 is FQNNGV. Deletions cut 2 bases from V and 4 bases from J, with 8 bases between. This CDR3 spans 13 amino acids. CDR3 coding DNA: TGTGCCAGCAGCTTAACAGGGATCACTGAAGCTTTCTTT. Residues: CASSLTGITEAFF.

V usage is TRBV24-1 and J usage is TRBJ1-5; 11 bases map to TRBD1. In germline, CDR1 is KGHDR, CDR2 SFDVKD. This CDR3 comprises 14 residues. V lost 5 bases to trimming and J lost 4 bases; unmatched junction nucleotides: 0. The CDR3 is CATSGDRGNQPQHF. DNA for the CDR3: TGTGCCACCAGTGGGGACAGGGGGAATCAGCCCCAGCATTTT.

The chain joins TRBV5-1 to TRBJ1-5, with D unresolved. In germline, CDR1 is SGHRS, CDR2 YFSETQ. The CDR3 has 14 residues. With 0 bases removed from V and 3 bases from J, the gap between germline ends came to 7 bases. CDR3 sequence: CASSLAGSNQPQHF. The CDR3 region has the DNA TGCGCCAGCAGCTTGGCCGGGTCCAATCAGCCCCAGCATTTT.

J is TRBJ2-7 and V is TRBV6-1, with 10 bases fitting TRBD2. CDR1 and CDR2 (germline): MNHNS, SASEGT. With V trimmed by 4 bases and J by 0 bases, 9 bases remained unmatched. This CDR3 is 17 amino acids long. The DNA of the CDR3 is TGTGCCAGCAGTGTCTCCGGGACTAGCGTAACCTCCTACGAGCAGTACTTC. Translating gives CASSVSGTSVTSYEQYF.

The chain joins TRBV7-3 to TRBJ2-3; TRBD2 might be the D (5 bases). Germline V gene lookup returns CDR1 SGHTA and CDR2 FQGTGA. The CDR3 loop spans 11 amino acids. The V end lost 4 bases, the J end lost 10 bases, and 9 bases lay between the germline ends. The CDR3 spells CASSSGMAQYF. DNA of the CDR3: TGTGCCAGCAGCTCGGGGATGGCGCAGTATTTT. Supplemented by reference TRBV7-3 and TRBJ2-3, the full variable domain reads GAGVSQTPSNKVTEKGKYVELRCDPISGHTALYWYRQSLGQGPEFLIYFQGTGAADDSGLPNDRFFAVRPEGSVSTLKIQRTERGDSAVYLCASSSGMAQYFGPGTRLTVL.